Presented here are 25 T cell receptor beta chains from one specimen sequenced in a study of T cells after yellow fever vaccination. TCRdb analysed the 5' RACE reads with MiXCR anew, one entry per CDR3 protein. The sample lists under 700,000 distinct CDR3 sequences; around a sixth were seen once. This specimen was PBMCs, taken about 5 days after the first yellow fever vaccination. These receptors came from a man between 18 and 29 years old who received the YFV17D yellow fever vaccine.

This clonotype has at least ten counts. The CDR3 region is CASSFPTSGGFTDTQYF. The CDR3 DNA reads TGTGCCAGCAGCTTTCCGACTAGCGGGGGATTCACAGATACGCAGTATTTT. The chain combines TRBV11-2 with TRBJ2-3; 12 bases align to TRBD2. Germline assignment: CDR1 SGHAT and CDR2 FQNNGV. V lost 3 bases, J lost 2 bases, and 6 bases stayed unmatched. CDR3 length equals 17 residues.

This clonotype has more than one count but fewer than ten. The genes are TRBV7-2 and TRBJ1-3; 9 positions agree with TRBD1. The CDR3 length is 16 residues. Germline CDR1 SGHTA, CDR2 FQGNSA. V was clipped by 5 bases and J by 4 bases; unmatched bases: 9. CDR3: CASSDPGQGAGNTIYF. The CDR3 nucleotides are TGTGCCAGCAGCGACCCGGGACAGGGAGCCGGAAACACCATATATTTT.

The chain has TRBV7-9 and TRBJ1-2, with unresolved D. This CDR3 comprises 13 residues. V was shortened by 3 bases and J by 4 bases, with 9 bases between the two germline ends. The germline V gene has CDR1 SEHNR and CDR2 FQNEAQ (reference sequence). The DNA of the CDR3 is TGTGCCAGCAGCTTGGGCAGCGTCTATGGCTACACCTTC. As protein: CASSLGSVYGYTF.

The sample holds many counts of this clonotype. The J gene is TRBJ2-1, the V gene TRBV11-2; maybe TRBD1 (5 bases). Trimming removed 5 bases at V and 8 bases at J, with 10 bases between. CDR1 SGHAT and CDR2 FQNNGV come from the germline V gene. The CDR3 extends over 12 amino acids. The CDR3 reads CASSAQGYEQFF. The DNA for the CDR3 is TGTGCCAGCAGCGCTCAGGGCTATGAGCAGTTCTTC.

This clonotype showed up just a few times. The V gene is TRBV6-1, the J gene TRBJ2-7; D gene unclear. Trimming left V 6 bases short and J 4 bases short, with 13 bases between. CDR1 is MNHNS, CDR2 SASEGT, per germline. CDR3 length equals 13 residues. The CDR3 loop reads CASRPPLGYEQYF. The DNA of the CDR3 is TGTGCCAGCAGGCCCCCTCTGGGGTACGAGCAGTACTTC.

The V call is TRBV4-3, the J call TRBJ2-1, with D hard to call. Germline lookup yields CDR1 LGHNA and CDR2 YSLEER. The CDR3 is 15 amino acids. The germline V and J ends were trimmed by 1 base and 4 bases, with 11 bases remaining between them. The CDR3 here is CASSQVGLGYNEQFF. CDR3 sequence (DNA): TGCGCCAGCAGCCAAGTAGGGTTGGGGTACAATGAGCAGTTCTTC.

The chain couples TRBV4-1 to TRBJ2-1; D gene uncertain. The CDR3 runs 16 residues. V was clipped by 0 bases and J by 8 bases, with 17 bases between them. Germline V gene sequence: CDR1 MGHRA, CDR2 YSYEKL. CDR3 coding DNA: TGCGCCAGCAGCCAAGATCCGCCCCGGTCTGGCGATGAGCAGTTCTTC. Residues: CASSQDPPRSGDEQFF.

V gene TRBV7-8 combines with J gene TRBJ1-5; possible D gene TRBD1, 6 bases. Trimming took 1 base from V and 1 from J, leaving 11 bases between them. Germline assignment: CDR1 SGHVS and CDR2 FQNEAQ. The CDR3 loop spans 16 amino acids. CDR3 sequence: CASSLDWGASNQPQHF. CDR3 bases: TGTGCCAGCAGCTTAGATTGGGGGGCAAGCAATCAGCCCCAGCATTTT. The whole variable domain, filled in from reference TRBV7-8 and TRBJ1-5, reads GAGVSQSPRYKVAKRGQDVALRCDPISGHVSLFWYQQALGQGPEFLTYFQNEAQLDKSGLPSDRFFAERPEGSVSTLKIQRTQQEDSAVYLCASSLDWGASNQPQHFGDGTRLSIL.

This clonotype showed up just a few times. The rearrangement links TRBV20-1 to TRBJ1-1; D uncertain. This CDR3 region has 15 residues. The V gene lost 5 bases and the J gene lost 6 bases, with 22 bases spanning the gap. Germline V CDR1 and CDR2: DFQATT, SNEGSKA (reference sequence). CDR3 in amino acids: CSAQSGHTRQAEAFF. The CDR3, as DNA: TGCAGTGCTCAGAGCGGGCATACGAGGCAGGCTGAAGCTTTCTTT.

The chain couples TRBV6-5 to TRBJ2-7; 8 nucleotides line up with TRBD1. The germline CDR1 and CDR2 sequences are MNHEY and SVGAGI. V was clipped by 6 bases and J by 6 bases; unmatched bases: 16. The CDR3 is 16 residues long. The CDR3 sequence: CASSYPDREGRGEQYF. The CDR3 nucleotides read TGTGCCAGCAGCTACCCGGACAGGGAAGGGCGCGGCGAGCAGTACTTC.

The CDR3 region is CASKPASNSPLHF. The CDR3 DNA follows: TGTGCCAGCAAGCCGGCTTCTAATTCACCCCTCCACTTT. The chain uses TRBV6-2 or TRBV6-3 and TRBJ1-6, with unresolved D. This CDR3 is built from 13 residues. V gave up 7 bases and J gave up 6 bases, with 10 bases separating them. CDR1 is MNHEY, CDR2 SVGEGT, per germline.

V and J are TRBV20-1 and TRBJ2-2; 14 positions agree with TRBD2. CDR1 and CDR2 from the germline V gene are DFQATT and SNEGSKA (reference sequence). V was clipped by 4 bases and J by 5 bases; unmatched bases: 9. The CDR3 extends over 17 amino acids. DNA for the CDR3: TGCAGTGCTACGTACTCCGGGACTAGCGGGGGAACCGGGGAGCTGTTTTTT. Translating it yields CSATYSGTSGGTGELFF.

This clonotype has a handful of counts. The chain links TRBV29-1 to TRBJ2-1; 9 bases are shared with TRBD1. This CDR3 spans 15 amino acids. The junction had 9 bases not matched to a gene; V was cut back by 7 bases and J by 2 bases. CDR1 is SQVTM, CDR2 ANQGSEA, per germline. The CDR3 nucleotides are TGCAGCGCTTTAACCGGGACAGGGACCTACAATGAGCAGTTCTTC. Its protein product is CSALTGTGTYNEQFF.

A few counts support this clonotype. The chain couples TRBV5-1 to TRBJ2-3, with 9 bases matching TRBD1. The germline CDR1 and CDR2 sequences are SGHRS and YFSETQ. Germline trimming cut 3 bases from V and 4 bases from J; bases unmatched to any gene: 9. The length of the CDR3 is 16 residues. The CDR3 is CASSWARTGVADTQYF. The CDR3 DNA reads TGCGCCAGCAGCTGGGCGAGGACAGGGGTTGCAGATACGCAGTATTTT.

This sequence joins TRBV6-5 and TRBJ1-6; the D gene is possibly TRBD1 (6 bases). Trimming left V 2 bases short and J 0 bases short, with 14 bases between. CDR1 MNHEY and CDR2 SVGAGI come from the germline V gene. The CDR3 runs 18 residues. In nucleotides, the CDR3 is TGTGCCAGCAGTTACCCCACAGGGCTTCCCTCCTATAATTCACCCCTCCACTTT. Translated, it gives CASSYPTGLPSYNSPLHF.

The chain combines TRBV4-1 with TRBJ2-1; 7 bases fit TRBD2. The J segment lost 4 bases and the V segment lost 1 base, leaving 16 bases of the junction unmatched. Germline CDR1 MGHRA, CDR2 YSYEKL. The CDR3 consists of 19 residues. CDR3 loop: CASSQGLVLAGADYNEQFF. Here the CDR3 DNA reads TGCGCCAGCAGCCAAGGATTGGTTCTGGCGGGAGCCGATTACAATGAGCAGTTCTTC.

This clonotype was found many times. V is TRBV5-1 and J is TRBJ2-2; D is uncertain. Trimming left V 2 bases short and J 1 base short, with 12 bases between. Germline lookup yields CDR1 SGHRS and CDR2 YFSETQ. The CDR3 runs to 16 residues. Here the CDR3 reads CASSLIPQRNTGELFF. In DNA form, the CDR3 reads TGCGCCAGCAGCTTAATCCCACAGAGGAACACCGGGGAGCTGTTTTTT.

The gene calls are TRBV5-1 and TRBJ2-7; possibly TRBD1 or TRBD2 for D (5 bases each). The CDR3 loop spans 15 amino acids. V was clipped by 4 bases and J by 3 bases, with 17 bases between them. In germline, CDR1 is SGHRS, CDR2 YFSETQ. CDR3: CASSPSPGPGYEQYF. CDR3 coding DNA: TGCGCCAGCAGCCCGTCCCCGGGACCCGGCTACGAGCAGTACTTC.

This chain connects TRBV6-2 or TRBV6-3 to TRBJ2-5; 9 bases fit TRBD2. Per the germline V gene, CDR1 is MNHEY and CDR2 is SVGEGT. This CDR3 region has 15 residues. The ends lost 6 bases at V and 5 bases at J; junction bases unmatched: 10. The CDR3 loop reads CASSPSGASDETQYF. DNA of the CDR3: TGTGCCAGCAGCCCTAGCGGGGCGTCGGACGAGACCCAGTACTTC.

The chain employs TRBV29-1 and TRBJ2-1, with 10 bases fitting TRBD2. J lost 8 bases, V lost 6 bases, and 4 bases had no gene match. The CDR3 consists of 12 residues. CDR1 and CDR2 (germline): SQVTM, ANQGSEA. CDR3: CSVSSGGYEQFF. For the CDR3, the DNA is TGCAGCGTCTCTAGCGGGGGCTATGAGCAGTTCTTC.

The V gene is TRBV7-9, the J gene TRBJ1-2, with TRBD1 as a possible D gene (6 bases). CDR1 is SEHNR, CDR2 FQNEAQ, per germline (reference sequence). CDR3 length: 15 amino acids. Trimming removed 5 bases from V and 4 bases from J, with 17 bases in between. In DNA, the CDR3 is TGTGCCAGCAGCACAAGGGGGGGACGGCCCTATGGCTACACCTTC. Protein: CASSTRGGRPYGYTF. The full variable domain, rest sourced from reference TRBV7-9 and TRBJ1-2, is DTGVSQNPRHKITKRGQNVTFRCDPISEHNRLYWYRQTLGQGPEFLTYFQNEAQLEKSRLLSDRFSAERPKGSFSTLEIQRTEQGDSAMYLCASSTRGGRPYGYTFGSGTRLTVV.

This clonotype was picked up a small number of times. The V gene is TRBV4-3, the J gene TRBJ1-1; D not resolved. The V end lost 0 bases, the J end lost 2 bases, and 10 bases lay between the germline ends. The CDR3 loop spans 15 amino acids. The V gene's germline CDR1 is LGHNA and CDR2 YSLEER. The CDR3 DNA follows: TGCGCCAGCAGCCAAGATCTTCCGGATAACACTGAAGCTTTCTTT. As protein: CASSQDLPDNTEAFF.

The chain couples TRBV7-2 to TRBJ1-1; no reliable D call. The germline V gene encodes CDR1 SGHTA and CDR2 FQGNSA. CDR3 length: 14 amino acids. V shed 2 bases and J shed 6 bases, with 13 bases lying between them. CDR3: CASSLRFDGPEAFF. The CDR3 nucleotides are TGTGCCAGCAGCTTACGCTTTGACGGACCTGAAGCTTTCTTT.

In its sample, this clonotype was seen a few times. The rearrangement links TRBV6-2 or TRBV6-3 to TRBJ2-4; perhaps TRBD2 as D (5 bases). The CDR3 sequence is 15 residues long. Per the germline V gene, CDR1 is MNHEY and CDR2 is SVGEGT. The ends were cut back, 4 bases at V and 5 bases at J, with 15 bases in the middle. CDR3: CASSSLRGRENIQYF. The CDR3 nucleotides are TGTGCCAGCAGTTCCCTTAGAGGGCGGGAAAACATTCAGTACTTC.

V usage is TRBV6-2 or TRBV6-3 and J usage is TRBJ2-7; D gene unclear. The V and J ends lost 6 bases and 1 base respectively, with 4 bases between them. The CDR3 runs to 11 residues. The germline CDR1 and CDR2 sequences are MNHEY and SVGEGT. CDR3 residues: CASRRSYEQYF. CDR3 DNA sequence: TGTGCCAGCAGACGTTCCTACGAGCAGTACTTC.